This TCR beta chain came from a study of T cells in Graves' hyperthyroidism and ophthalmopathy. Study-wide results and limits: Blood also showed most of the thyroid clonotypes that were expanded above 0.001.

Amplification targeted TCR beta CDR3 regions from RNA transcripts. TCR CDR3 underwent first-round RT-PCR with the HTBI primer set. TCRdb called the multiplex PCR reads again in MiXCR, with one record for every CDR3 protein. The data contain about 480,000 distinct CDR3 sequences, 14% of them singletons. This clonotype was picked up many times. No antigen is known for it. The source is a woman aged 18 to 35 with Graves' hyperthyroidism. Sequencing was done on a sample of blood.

The CDR3 DNA follows: TGCAGTGCTAGAGATCGGCAGGGGTTGGACACTGAAGCTTTCTTT. It encodes CSARDRQGLDTEAFF. The chain employs TRBV20-1 and TRBJ1-1, with D maybe TRBD1 (6 bases). Germline V lookup: CDR1 DFQATT, CDR2 SNEGSKA (reference sequence). This CDR3 has 15 residues. V lost 0 bases, J lost 3 bases, and 14 bases lay in between.